What follows is one T cell receptor (beta chain) and its context. Its specificity is unknown. RNA was extracted and reverse transcribed into cDNA as the sequencing template. TCRdb keeps only in-frame clones here, not all; method: immunoSEQ multiplex PCR. The data show about 100,000 clones, with 45% to 60% seen just once and approximately 23% held by the top ten. This record belongs to a study of CD8+ T cells in alopecia areata. Study conclusions and caveats: Sequencing of scalp samples also includes resident alphabeta T cells from normal skin.

PBMCs served as the source from which CD4+ and CD8+ T cells were sorted. V was clipped by 2 bases and J by 7 bases, with 15 bases between them. CDR3 length: 15 residues. Per germline, CDR1 SGHDT and CDR2 YYEEEE. The sequence was obtained from a human donor with alopecia areata. The chain uses TRBV5-6 and TRBJ1-4, with a tentative D call TRBD1 (5 bases). The sequenced sample consisted of NKG2D-low CD8+ T cells sorted from blood. This CDR3 is CASSLTDRGGEKLFF. The CDR3, as DNA: TGTGCCAGCAGCTTAACGGATAGGGGTGGTGAAAAACTGTTTTTT.